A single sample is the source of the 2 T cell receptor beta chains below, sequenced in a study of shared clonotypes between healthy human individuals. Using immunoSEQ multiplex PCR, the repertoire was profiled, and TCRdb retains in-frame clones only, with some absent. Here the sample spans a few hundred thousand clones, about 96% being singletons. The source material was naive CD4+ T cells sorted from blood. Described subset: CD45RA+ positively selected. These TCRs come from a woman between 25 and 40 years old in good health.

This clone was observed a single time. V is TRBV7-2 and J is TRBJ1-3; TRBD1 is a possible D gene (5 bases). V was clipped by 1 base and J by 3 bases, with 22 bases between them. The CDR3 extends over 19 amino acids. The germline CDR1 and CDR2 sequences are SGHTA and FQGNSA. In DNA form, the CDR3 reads TGTGCCAGCAGCTTAGGGGAGGGGTGGAACTGGCTGGGTGGAAACACCATATATTTT. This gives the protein CASSLGEGWNWLGGNTIYF.

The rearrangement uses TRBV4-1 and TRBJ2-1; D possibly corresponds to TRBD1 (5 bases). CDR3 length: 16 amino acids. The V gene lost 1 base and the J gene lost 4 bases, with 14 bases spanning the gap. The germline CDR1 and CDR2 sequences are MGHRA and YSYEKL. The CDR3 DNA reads TGCGCCAGCAGCCAAGTGACTCAGGGATCTTACAATGAGCAGTTCTTC. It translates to CASSQVTQGSYNEQFF.